The 16 T cell receptor beta chains given below trace back to one sample, sequenced in a study of human T cells and chemical hapten exposure. Using its own MiXCR run on the RACE reads, TCRdb lists one record per CDR3 protein. The table has 350,000 to 400,000 distinct CDR3 sequences, roughly 4.6% seen once; the top ten hold 2.6%. Stated time point: pre-sensitization, week 0. Stated treatment: therapeutic diphenylcyclopropenone sensitization with weekly scalp DPC. Sequencing used whole blood, obtained in connection with sensitization to the hapten diphenylcyclopropenone (DPC). These receptors were taken from a woman aged 50 to 60 with alopecia areata. Some clones in this sample may be carry-over from other donors' samples.

This clonotype was seen many times. In nucleotides, the CDR3 is TGTGCCAGCGCAGCGGGTGACACAGATACGCAGTATTTT. Its translation is CASAAGDTDTQYF. The chain uses TRBV13 and TRBJ2-3, with a possible D match to TRBD2 (6 bases). Germline CDR1 is PRHDT and CDR2 is FYEKMQ (reference sequence). V lost 8 bases, J lost 2 bases, and 11 bases lay in between. The CDR3 is 13 amino acids.

The chain combines TRBV5-5 with TRBJ1-4; no reliable D call. The V gene lost 1 base and the J gene lost 3 bases, with 10 bases spanning the gap. In germline, CDR1 is SGHKS, CDR2 YYEKEE (reference sequence). The CDR3 is made up of 15 amino acids. The CDR3 is CASSLTGVPNEKLFF. The CDR3, as DNA: TGTGCCAGCAGCTTGACGGGAGTTCCTAATGAAAAACTGTTTTTT. Full variable domain (remainder filled in from reference TRBV5-5 and TRBJ1-4): DAGVTQSPTHLIKTRGQQVTLRCSPISGHKSVSWYQQVLGQGPQFIFQYYEKEERGRGNFPDRFSARQFPNYSSELNVNALLLGDSALYLCASSLTGVPNEKLFFGSGTQLSVL.

This chain uses TRBV2 with TRBJ2-5; 14 bases line up with TRBD2. Germline assignment: CDR1 SNHLY and CDR2 FYNNEI. The V gene end was trimmed by 4 bases and the J gene end by 5 bases; junction bases not matched to a gene: 18. The CDR3 has 20 amino acids. In DNA, the CDR3 is TGTGCCAGCAGTGTCAACTTGGGACTAGCGGGGGCCCCCGGGGGCGAGACCCAGTACTTC. This translates into CASSVNLGLAGAPGGETQYF.

The table lists this clonotype with a few counts. CDR3 protein: CSARGATQGQYF. The CDR3, as DNA: TGCAGTGCCCGGGGCGCCACCCAGGGGCAGTACTTC. The chain is built from TRBV20-1 and TRBJ2-7; D is tentatively TRBD1 or TRBD2 (5 bases each). The CDR3 loop spans 12 amino acids. The V end lost 6 bases, the J end lost 9 bases, and 18 bases lay between the germline ends. CDR1 and CDR2 from the germline V gene are DFQATT and SNEGSKA (reference sequence).

This clonotype has only a few counts. The rearrangement links TRBV20-1 to TRBJ2-7, with 7 bases fitting TRBD1. Germline CDR1 reads DFQATT; CDR2 reads SNEGSKA (reference sequence). This CDR3 has 12 residues. Trimming at V came to 5 bases and at J to 6 bases, leaving 7 bases not matched to a gene. Here the CDR3 DNA reads TGCAGTGCTTCGGACAGGTTGAGCGAGCAGTACTTC. Protein product: CSASDRLSEQYF.

The chain couples TRBV13 to TRBJ2-1, with 10 nucleotides matching TRBD2. The CDR3 loop spans 15 amino acids. V lost 3 bases to trimming and J lost 9 bases; unmatched junction nucleotides: 8. Germline lookup yields CDR1 PRHDT and CDR2 FYEKMQ (reference sequence). The CDR3 spells CASSLSGRANGEQFF. The CDR3 bases are TGTGCCAGCAGCTTGAGCGGGAGGGCCAATGGTGAGCAGTTCTTC.

The CDR3 DNA reads as TGTGCCAGCAGCTTGGCGGCGGACTCTGGAAACACCATATATTTT. Amino acids: CASSLAADSGNTIYF. J is TRBJ1-3 and V is TRBV5-5; no definite D call. Trimming shortened V by 0 bases and J by 0 bases, and 7 bases separated the two germline ends. Germline assignment: CDR1 SGHKS and CDR2 YYEKEE (reference sequence). CDR3 length equals 15 residues. Complete variable domain (other parts from reference TRBV5-5 and TRBJ1-3): DAGVTQSPTHLIKTRGQQVTLRCSPISGHKSVSWYQQVLGQGPQFIFQYYEKEERGRGNFPDRFSARQFPNYSSELNVNALLLGDSALYLCASSLAADSGNTIYFGEGSWLTVV.

The rearrangement joins TRBV4-2 to TRBJ2-5; tentative D call: TRBD2 (7 bases). Germline V lookup: CDR1 LGHNA, CDR2 YNFKEQ. This CDR3 is built from 14 residues. V lost 5 bases and J lost 5, with 15 bases in between. CDR3: CASSEKGGSETQYF. The CDR3 DNA is TGTGCCAGCAGCGAGAAGGGGGGGTCGGAGACCCAGTACTTC.

This sequence joins TRBV10-3 and TRBJ2-1; 12 bases match TRBD1. With 4 bases clipped from V and 6 bases from J, the junction kept 4 bases outside the gene matches. Germline-derived CDR1 and CDR2 are ENHRY and SYGVKD. This CDR3 spans 15 amino acids. CDR3 nucleotides: TGTGCCATCAGTGGGGACAGGGGGCGAAGCAATGAGCAGTTCTTC. It specifies CAISGDRGRSNEQFF.

This clonotype was recorded at least ten times. The chain is built from TRBV5-1 and TRBJ2-5; tentatively, D is TRBD2 (7 bases). V dropped 2 bases and J dropped 0 bases, with 23 bases sitting between them. CDR1 is SGHRS and CDR2 is YFSETQ in the germline V gene. This CDR3 is built from 19 residues. The CDR3 loop reads CASSLPSRGAEEDQETQYF. The CDR3 nucleotides read TGCGCCAGCAGCTTACCCTCCCGGGGGGCCGAGGAGGACCAAGAGACCCAGTACTTC.

The sample holds a few counts of this clonotype. V and J are TRBV7-3 and TRBJ2-1; TRBD2 aligns across 13 bases. J was trimmed by 0 bases and V by 5 bases; bases with no gene match: 7. The V gene's germline CDR1 is SGHTA and CDR2 FQGTGA. The CDR3 has 18 amino acids. The CDR3 region is CASSLPGLAGSSYNEQFF. The CDR3 DNA sequence: TGTGCCAGCAGCCTCCCGGGACTAGCGGGGAGCTCCTACAATGAGCAGTTCTTC.

This clonotype was counted ten times or more. This sequence joins TRBV9 and TRBJ2-2; the match to TRBD1 covers 9 bases. Trimming removed 0 bases from V and 6 bases from J; junction bases left unmatched: 6. The CDR3 runs to 16 residues. Germline-derived CDR1 and CDR2 are SGDLS and YYNGEE. The CDR3 sequence is CASSVADRGGSGELFF. The CDR3 DNA follows: TGTGCCAGCAGCGTAGCGGACAGGGGAGGATCCGGGGAGCTGTTTTTT.

This clonotype was recorded many times. J is TRBJ1-1 and V is TRBV29-1; TRBD1 matches 10 bases. The CDR3 is 16 residues long. CDR1 is SQVTM, CDR2 ANQGSEA, per germline. V gave up 6 bases and J gave up 4 bases; unmatched junction bases: 14. Here the CDR3 reads CSVPEQGGQGGTEAFF. CDR3 DNA: TGCAGCGTCCCCGAACAGGGCGGACAGGGGGGCACTGAAGCTTTCTTT.

This clonotype has at least ten counts. This chain links TRBV12-3 or TRBV12-4 with TRBJ2-1; 7 bases align to TRBD2. V dropped 4 bases and J dropped 7; count of bases not matched to a gene: 7. CDR3 length equals 14 residues. CDR3 amino acids: CASSYGLGGNEQFF. The CDR3 DNA reads TGTGCCAGCAGTTACGGACTGGGAGGGAATGAGCAGTTCTTC.

The sample holds many counts of this clonotype. This sequence joins TRBV12-3 or TRBV12-4 and TRBJ1-5; 7 bases are shared with TRBD1. The CDR3 is made up of 13 amino acids. Losses at the gene ends were 1 base for V and 10 bases for J; bases not matched to a gene: 4. CDR3 nucleotides: TGTGCCAGCAGTTTAGACAGGGGAGGTCCCCAGCATTTT. Its translation is CASSLDRGGPQHF.

This clonotype came up many times. The chain links TRBV3-1 to TRBJ1-1; D not resolved. There are 11 residues in the CDR3. The germline CDR1 and CDR2 sequences are LGHDT and YNNKEL (reference sequence). V lost 5 bases, J lost 3 bases, and 4 bases lay in between. This CDR3 is CASSGDTEAFF. DNA for the CDR3: TGTGCCAGCAGCGGGGACACTGAAGCTTTCTTT. Drawing the rest from reference TRBV3-1 and TRBJ1-1, the complete variable domain is DTAVSQTPKYLVTQMGNDKSIKCEQNLGHDTMYWYKQDSKKFLKIMFSYNNKELIINETVPNRFSPKSPDKAHLNLHINSLELGDSAVYFCASSGDTEAFFGQGTRLTVV.